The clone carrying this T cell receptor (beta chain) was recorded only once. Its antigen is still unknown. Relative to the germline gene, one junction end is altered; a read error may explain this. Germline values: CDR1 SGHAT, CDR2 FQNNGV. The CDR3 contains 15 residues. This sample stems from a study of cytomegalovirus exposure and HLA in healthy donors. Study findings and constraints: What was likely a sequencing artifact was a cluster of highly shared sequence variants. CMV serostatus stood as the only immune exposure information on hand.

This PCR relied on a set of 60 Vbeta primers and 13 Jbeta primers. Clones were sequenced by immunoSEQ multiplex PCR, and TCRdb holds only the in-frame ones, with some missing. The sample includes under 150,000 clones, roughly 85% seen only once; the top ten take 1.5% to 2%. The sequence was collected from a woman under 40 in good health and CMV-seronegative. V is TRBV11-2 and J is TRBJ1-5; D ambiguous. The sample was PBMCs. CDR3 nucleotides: TGTGCCAGCAGCTTAGGGCACCTTGGCAATCGGCCCCAGCATTTT. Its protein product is CASSLGHLGNRPQHF.